This T cell receptor (beta chain) was obtained from a study of blood T cell repertoires in COVID-19. Whole-study context: Italy, Spain and the United States were the sources of the convalescent and acute COVID-19 samples.

Under the authors' procedure: Amplification of reference gene primers provided the estimated nucleated cell counts. Clones were sequenced by immunoSEQ multiplex PCR, and TCRdb holds only the in-frame ones, with some missing. Clone size and V and J calls were adopted from that table, with D and trimming inferred from the DNA. The table has 170,000 or so clones, 80% to 90% seen once. Source material: peripheral blood. The TCR comes from a man aged 50 to 60 with active or convalescent COVID-19.

The CDR3 DNA reads as TGCGCCAGCAGCCAAGATCGATCAGGGATGAACGAGCAGTACTTC. It encodes CASSQDRSGMNEQYF. The V call is TRBV4-3, the J call TRBJ2-7; tentative D call: TRBD1 (5 bases). Germline values: CDR1 LGHNA, CDR2 YSLEER. Trimming left V 0 bases short and J 5 bases short, with 14 bases between. The CDR3 extends over 15 amino acids.